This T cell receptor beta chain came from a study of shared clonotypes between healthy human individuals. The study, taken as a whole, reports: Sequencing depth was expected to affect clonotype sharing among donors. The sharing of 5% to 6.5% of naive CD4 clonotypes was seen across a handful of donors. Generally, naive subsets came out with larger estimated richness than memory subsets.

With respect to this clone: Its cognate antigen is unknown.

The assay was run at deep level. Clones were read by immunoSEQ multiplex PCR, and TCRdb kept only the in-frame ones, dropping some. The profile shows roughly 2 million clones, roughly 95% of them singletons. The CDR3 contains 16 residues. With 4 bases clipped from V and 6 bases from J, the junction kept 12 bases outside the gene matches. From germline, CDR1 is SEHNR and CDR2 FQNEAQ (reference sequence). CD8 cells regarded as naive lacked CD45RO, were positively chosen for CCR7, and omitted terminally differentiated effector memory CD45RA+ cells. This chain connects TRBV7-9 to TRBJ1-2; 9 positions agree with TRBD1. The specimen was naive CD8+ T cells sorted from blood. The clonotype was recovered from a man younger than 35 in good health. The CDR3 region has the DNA TGTGCCAGCAGCTCGAACCGAGACAGGGGGGCAGATGGCTACACCTTC. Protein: CASSSNRDRGADGYTF.